A single sample gave rise to the 9 T cell receptor beta chains below, sequenced in a study of prognosis after radiotherapy for stage I lung cancer. TCR beta CDR3 amplification from genomic DNA was performed by two-round multiplex PCR. Gene-specific primers for each TRBV and TRBJ gene drove first-round PCR. TCRdb analysed the multiplex PCR reads with MiXCR anew, one entry per CDR3 protein. The top ten hold about a tenth of the sample, which has about 51,000 distinct CDR3 sequences, about 32% seen once. The source material was PBMCs, sampled before or after stereotactic body radiation therapy (not recorded which). These receptors were taken from a donor at least 50 years old with non-small cell lung cancer.

This clonotype was seen ten or more times. This sequence joins TRBV20-1 and TRBJ2-3, with D unclear. Germline values: CDR1 DFQATT, CDR2 SNEGSKA (reference sequence). The CDR3 runs 10 residues. V was clipped by 7 bases and J by 1 base, with 3 bases between them. The CDR3 DNA sequence: TGCAGTGGGGGCACAGATACGCAGTATTTT. Translation gives CSGGTDTQYF.

This clonotype came up many times. The V gene is TRBV7-2, the J gene TRBJ2-5, with TRBD2 matching 7 bases. Germline CDR1 is SGHTA and CDR2 is FQGNSA. The trim removed 6 bases at V and 1 base at J, leaving 8 bases unmatched. The CDR3 has 15 residues. CDR3 amino acids: CASRPIGGIQETQYF. Written as DNA, the CDR3 is TGTGCCAGCAGGCCGATCGGGGGGATCCAAGAGACCCAGTACTTC.

This chain joins TRBV5-1 and TRBJ2-5; D is unresolved. This CDR3 comprises 12 residues. The V gene lost 3 bases and the J gene lost 1 base, with 4 bases spanning the gap. Germline CDR1 SGHRS, CDR2 YFSETQ. CDR3 coding DNA: TGCGCCAGCAGCTCACTCCAAGAGACCCAGTACTTC. Translating gives CASSSLQETQYF. Full variable domain (outside the CDR3, taken from reference TRBV5-1 and TRBJ2-5): KAGVTQTPRYLIKTRGQQVTLSCSPISGHRSVSWYQQTPGQGLQFLFEYFSETQRNKGNFPGRFSGRQFSNSRSEMNVSTLELGDSALYLCASSSLQETQYFGPGTRLLVL.

This clonotype was seen at least ten times. CDR3 nucleotide sequence: TGTGCCAGCAGCTTAGCCGGGACAGGGCTCTACGAGCAGTACTTC. Encoded protein: CASSLAGTGLYEQYF. The V call is TRBV11-2, the J call TRBJ2-7; the match to TRBD1 covers 9 bases. CDR3 length: 15 amino acids. The junction had 4 bases not matched to a gene; V was cut back by 1 base and J by 3 bases. The germline CDR1 and CDR2 sequences are SGHAT and FQNNGV.

This clonotype was recorded many times. V and J are TRBV5-1 and TRBJ2-2, with D uncertain. Germline V gene data show CDR1 as SGHRS and CDR2 as YFSETQ. The CDR3 runs 16 residues. Trimming cost V 1 base and J 4 bases, with 14 bases left between them. The CDR3 nucleotides read TGCGCCAGCAGCTTGTATGGGCTATCATCCACCGGGGAGCTGTTTTTT. It yields the protein CASSLYGLSSTGELFF.

V and J are TRBV29-1 and TRBJ2-5; D is ambiguous. CDR3 length: 12 amino acids. Deletions cut 3 bases from V and 5 bases from J, with 10 bases between. Per germline, CDR1 SQVTM and CDR2 ANQGSEA. The CDR3 bases are TGCAGCGTTGATAGGGTGGGGGAGACCCAGTACTTC. Translating it yields CSVDRVGETQYF.

This clonotype occurred many times. The chain uses TRBV11-3 and TRBJ2-7; D is possibly TRBD1 or TRBD2 (5 bases each). CDR1 SGHNT and CDR2 YENEEA come from the germline V gene. The length of the CDR3 is 16 residues. Trimming left V 6 bases short and J 4 bases short, with 22 bases between. CDR3 sequence reads: CASSLRGRGGSYEQYF. The CDR3 nucleotides are TGTGCCAGCAGTCTCCGGGGCCGAGGAGGATCTTACGAGCAGTACTTC.

This clonotype has ten or more counts. The chain joins TRBV9 to TRBJ2-1; 8 bases line up with TRBD1. After removal of 4 bases from V and 0 bases from J, the junction contained 6 bases not matched to a gene. Germline lookup yields CDR1 SGDLS and CDR2 YYNGEE. This CDR3 has 16 amino acids. The CDR3, as DNA: TGTGCCAGCAGCTCCAGGACAGGGAGCTCCTACAATGAGCAGTTCTTC. This encodes CASSSRTGSSYNEQFF.

There are many counts of this clonotype. The chain uses TRBV6-2 or TRBV6-3 and TRBJ2-2; 10 bases are a match to TRBD2. V lost 5 bases and J lost 3; bases outside the gene matches: 3. In germline, CDR1 is MNHEY, CDR2 SVGEGT. This CDR3 has 15 residues. The CDR3 coding sequence is TGTGCCAGCAGTGCCGGGACTAGCGACACCGGGGAGCTGTTTTTT. It translates to CASSAGTSDTGELFF.